The entry below describes one TCR beta chain. In germline, CDR1 is LNHDA, CDR2 SQIVND (reference sequence). The CDR3 has 16 amino acids. V lost 5 bases and J 1 base, leaving 17 bases between the germline ends. This sample stems from a study of blood T cell repertoires in COVID-19. Study background: Samples taken during acute and convalescent COVID-19 were collected in the United States, Italy and Spain. From T cells, B-cell-depleted T cells, or PBMCs came the material, which was cDNA or gDNA.

It was during active infection that Seattle patients were enrolled and then longitudinally followed. Original processing methods: Cell counts per sample came from amplifying reference gene primers. Generated by immunoSEQ multiplex PCR, the TCRdb table keeps only in-frame clones and is missing some. V, J and clone size reflect that table, while D and trimming were determined from the DNA. The table lists some 190,000 clones, roughly 76% of them singletons. The chain combines TRBV19 with TRBJ1-1; a possible D gene is TRBD1 (6 bases). Sequencing was carried out using peripheral blood. The sequence derives from a woman in her forties with COVID-19, enrolled during active disease. The DNA for the CDR3 is TGTGCCAGTAGTCCCGAGGAGGGGGGGGCGAACACTGAAGCTTTCTTT. It yields the protein CASSPEEGGANTEAFF.